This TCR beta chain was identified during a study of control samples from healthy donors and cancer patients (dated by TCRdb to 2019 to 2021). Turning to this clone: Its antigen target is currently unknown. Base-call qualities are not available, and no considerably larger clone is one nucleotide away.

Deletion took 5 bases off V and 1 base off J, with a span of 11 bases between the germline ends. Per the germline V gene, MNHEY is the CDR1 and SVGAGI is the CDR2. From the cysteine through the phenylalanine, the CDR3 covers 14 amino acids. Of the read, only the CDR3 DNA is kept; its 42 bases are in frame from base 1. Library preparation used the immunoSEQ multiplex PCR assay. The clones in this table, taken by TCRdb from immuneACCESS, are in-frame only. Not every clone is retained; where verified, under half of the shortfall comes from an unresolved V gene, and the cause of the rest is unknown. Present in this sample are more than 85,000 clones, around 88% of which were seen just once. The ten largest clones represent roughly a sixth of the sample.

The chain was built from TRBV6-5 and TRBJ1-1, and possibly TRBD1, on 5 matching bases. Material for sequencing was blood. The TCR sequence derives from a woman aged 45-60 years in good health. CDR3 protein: CASSIHRRNTEAFF. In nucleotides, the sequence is TGTGCCAGCAGTATCCACAGGAGGAACACTGAAGCTTTCTTT.